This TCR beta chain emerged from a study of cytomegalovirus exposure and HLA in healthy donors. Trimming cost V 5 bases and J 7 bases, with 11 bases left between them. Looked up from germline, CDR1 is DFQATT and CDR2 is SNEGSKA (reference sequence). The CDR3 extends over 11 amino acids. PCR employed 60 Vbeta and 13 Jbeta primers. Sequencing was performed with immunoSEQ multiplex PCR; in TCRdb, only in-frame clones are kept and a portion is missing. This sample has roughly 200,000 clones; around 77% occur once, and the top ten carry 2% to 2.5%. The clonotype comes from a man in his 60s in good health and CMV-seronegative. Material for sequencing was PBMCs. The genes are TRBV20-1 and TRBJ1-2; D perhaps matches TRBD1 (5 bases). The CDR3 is CSAQGAVGYTF. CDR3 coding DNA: TGCAGTGCTCAGGGTGCGGTTGGCTACACCTTC.